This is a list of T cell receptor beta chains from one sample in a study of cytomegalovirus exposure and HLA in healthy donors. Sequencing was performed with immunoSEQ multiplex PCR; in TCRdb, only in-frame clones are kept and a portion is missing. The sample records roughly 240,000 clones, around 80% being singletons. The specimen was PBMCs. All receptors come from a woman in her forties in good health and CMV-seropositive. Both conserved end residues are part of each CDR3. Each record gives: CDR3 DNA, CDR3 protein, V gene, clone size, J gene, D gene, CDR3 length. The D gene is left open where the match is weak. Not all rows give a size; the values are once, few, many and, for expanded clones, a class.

CDR3nt: TGTGCCAGCAGTCCGAGGTCCTACGAGCAGTACTTC
CDR3aa: CASSPRSYEQYF
v_gene: TRBV6-1
abundance: few
j_gene: TRBJ2-7
d_gene: -
len: 12

CDR3nt: TGTGCCAGCAGCCCAATCCGTAGGGGCGGGGAGCTGTTTTTT
CDR3aa: CASSPIRRGGELFF
v_gene: TRBV7-3
abundance: -
j_gene: TRBJ2-2
d_gene: -
len: 14

CDR3nt: TGCAGCGTTTCTCAGGTATACTACACTGAAGCTTTCTTT
CDR3aa: CSVSQVYYTEAFF
v_gene: TRBV29-1
abundance: once
j_gene: TRBJ1-1
d_gene: -
len: 13

CDR3nt: TGTGCCAGCAGCTTAGTGAGGGACGAGCAGTACTTC
CDR3aa: CASSLVRDEQYF
v_gene: TRBV7-8
abundance: -
j_gene: TRBJ2-7
d_gene: -
len: 12

CDR3nt: TGTGCCTTGCGCCCGAGTGCAGATACGCAGTATTTT
CDR3aa: CALRPSADTQYF
v_gene: TRBV2
abundance: -
j_gene: TRBJ2-3
d_gene: -
len: 12

CDR3nt: TGTGCCAGCAACGAGGGTTCAGCGGAGGGCTACACCTTC
CDR3aa: CASNEGSAEGYTF
v_gene: TRBV2
abundance: -
j_gene: TRBJ1-2
d_gene: -
len: 13

CDR3nt: TGTGCCAGCAGCTACCGACAGGGGGCGTCAGGGACCCAGTACTTC
CDR3aa: CASSYRQGASGTQYF
v_gene: TRBV11-3
abundance: -
j_gene: TRBJ2-5
d_gene: TRBD1
len: 15

CDR3nt: TGTGCCAGCAGCTTCAACAGGCCCGATCAGCCCCAGCATTTT
CDR3aa: CASSFNRPDQPQHF
v_gene: TRBV5-5
abundance: -
j_gene: TRBJ1-5
d_gene: -
len: 14

CDR3nt: TGTGCCAGCAGTTACGCGGCCCAGGGGGCCTCCTACGAGCAGTACTTC
CDR3aa: CASSYAAQGASYEQYF
v_gene: TRBV6-5
abundance: -
j_gene: TRBJ2-7
d_gene: TRBD1
len: 16

CDR3nt: TGCGCCAGCAGCCCACCTGGGACAGGGAACACTGAAGCTTTCTTT
CDR3aa: CASSPPGTGNTEAFF
v_gene: TRBV5-1
abundance: -
j_gene: TRBJ1-1
d_gene: TRBD1
len: 15

CDR3nt: TGTGCCAGCAGTGTAGTCAGGGGCACAGATACGCAGTATTTT
CDR3aa: CASSVVRGTDTQYF
v_gene: TRBV6-1
abundance: -
j_gene: TRBJ2-3
d_gene: -
len: 14

CDR3nt: TGTGCCAGCAGGGGACAGGGGTCTCCCCTCCACTTT
CDR3aa: CASRGQGSPLHF
v_gene: TRBV6-6
abundance: -
j_gene: TRBJ1-6
d_gene: TRBD1
len: 12

CDR3nt: TGTGCCTGGAGTGTACTTTCAATAGGGGGCACTGAAGCTTTCTTT
CDR3aa: CAWSVLSIGGTEAFF
v_gene: TRBV30
abundance: once
j_gene: TRBJ1-1
d_gene: -
len: 15

CDR3nt: TGCGCCAGCAGCCGTCTAGGAGGGGGCAACTCCTACGAGCAGTACTTC
CDR3aa: CASSRLGGGNSYEQYF
v_gene: TRBV5-1
abundance: once
j_gene: TRBJ2-7
d_gene: -
len: 16

CDR3nt: TGTGCCAGCAGCCGCACAGGGAACACTGAAGCTTTCTTT
CDR3aa: CASSRTGNTEAFF
v_gene: TRBV13
abundance: -
j_gene: TRBJ1-1
d_gene: -
len: 13

CDR3nt: TGTGCCAGCTCACCACTGGGGAGAGGAGCGGCCTCTGGGGCCAACGTCCTGACTTTC
CDR3aa: CASSPLGRGAASGANVLTF
v_gene: TRBV18
abundance: -
j_gene: TRBJ2-6
d_gene: -
len: 19

CDR3nt: TGTGCCAGTAGTCTTAAAGCGCAGAGCACAGATACGCAGTATTTT
CDR3aa: CASSLKAQSTDTQYF
v_gene: TRBV19
abundance: -
j_gene: TRBJ2-3
d_gene: -
len: 15

CDR3nt: TGTGCCTGGACCCCTTCGGACAGGGGAAGGGAGACTGAAGCTTTCTTT
CDR3aa: CAWTPSDRGRETEAFF
v_gene: TRBV30
abundance: -
j_gene: TRBJ1-1
d_gene: TRBD1
len: 16

CDR3nt: TGTGCCAGCAGTTCCCTGACAGGGGGAGACGAGCAGTACTTC
CDR3aa: CASSSLTGGDEQYF
v_gene: TRBV6-5
abundance: -
j_gene: TRBJ2-7
d_gene: TRBD1
len: 14

CDR3nt: TGTGCCAGCAGCCCGCCGTCCCAGGGGGGTGGCTACACCTTC
CDR3aa: CASSPPSQGGGYTF
v_gene: TRBV6-5
abundance: once
j_gene: TRBJ1-2
d_gene: TRBD1
len: 14

CDR3nt: TGTGCCAGCAGGGAGACAGGGGATGGCTACACCTTC
CDR3aa: CASRETGDGYTF
v_gene: TRBV27
abundance: -
j_gene: TRBJ1-2
d_gene: TRBD1
len: 12

CDR3nt: TGTGCCAGCAGCACCCCTGGGCGGGGGTCTTCCTACGAGCAGTACTTC
CDR3aa: CASSTPGRGSSYEQYF
v_gene: TRBV5-4
abundance: once
j_gene: TRBJ2-7
d_gene: TRBD2
len: 16

CDR3nt: TGTGCCAGTAGAAAGACCACAGGGAATAGCGGCAATCAGCCCCAGCATTTT
CDR3aa: CASRKTTGNSGNQPQHF
v_gene: TRBV19
abundance: -
j_gene: TRBJ1-5
d_gene: -
len: 17

CDR3nt: TGTGCCAGCAGTGAAGCAGGGGGCTACGACGAGCAGTACTTC
CDR3aa: CASSEAGGYDEQYF
v_gene: TRBV6-1
abundance: few
j_gene: TRBJ2-7
d_gene: TRBD1
len: 14

CDR3nt: TGCAGCAAACGCGGGACAGGGGAAGGGAATGAGCAGTTCTTC
CDR3aa: CSKRGTGEGNEQFF
v_gene: TRBV29-1
abundance: -
j_gene: TRBJ2-1
d_gene: TRBD1
len: 14

CDR3nt: TGTGCCAGCAGCGTACAGGGAGAGACCCAGTACTTC
CDR3aa: CASSVQGETQYF
v_gene: TRBV9
abundance: -
j_gene: TRBJ2-5
d_gene: -
len: 12

CDR3nt: TGTGCCATCAGTGATGCAACCGGGACAGGGATCTACGAGCAGTACTTC
CDR3aa: CAISDATGTGIYEQYF
v_gene: TRBV10-3
abundance: few
j_gene: TRBJ2-7
d_gene: TRBD1
len: 16

CDR3nt: TGTGCCAGCAGCCACCAGGACAGAAGAAATTCACCCCTCCACTTT
CDR3aa: CASSHQDRRNSPLHF
v_gene: TRBV7-9
abundance: -
j_gene: TRBJ1-6
d_gene: -
len: 15

CDR3nt: TGTGCCAGTAGCCAAGGTCGGGACACTGAAGCTTTCTTT
CDR3aa: CASSQGRDTEAFF
v_gene: TRBV7-2
abundance: -
j_gene: TRBJ1-1
d_gene: -
len: 13

CDR3nt: TGTGCCAGCAGTGAAAGGGGGCTCGGCAATCAGCCCCAGCATTTT
CDR3aa: CASSERGLGNQPQHF
v_gene: TRBV2
abundance: -
j_gene: TRBJ1-5
d_gene: TRBD1
len: 15

CDR3nt: TGCGCCAGCAGCGGGGACAGGGTTAACTATGGCTACACCTTC
CDR3aa: CASSGDRVNYGYTF
v_gene: TRBV5-1
abundance: -
j_gene: TRBJ1-2
d_gene: TRBD1
len: 14

CDR3nt: TGCGCCAGCAGCCCTCAGGTACCGGGAGGAATCCCCTACGAACAGTACTTC
CDR3aa: CASSPQVPGGIPYEQYF
v_gene: TRBV4-1
abundance: -
j_gene: TRBJ2-7
d_gene: TRBD2
len: 17

CDR3nt: TGTGCCAGTAGTAAACCGGGACAGGGAATGGGTGGCTACACCTTC
CDR3aa: CASSKPGQGMGGYTF
v_gene: TRBV19
abundance: once
j_gene: TRBJ1-2
d_gene: TRBD1
len: 15

CDR3nt: TGTGCCAGCAGTTCGCCCGGGACATCTGTCTATGGCTACACCTTC
CDR3aa: CASSSPGTSVYGYTF
v_gene: TRBV27
abundance: -
j_gene: TRBJ1-2
d_gene: -
len: 15

CDR3nt: TGCGCCAGCAGCTACCGGGACAGGAACACAGATACGCAGTATTTT
CDR3aa: CASSYRDRNTDTQYF
v_gene: TRBV5-1
abundance: -
j_gene: TRBJ2-3
d_gene: TRBD1
len: 15

CDR3nt: TGTGCCAGCAGCGTAACGACAGGGATTGCGACTGAAGCTTTCTTT
CDR3aa: CASSVTTGIATEAFF
v_gene: TRBV6-5
abundance: -
j_gene: TRBJ1-1
d_gene: TRBD1
len: 15

CDR3nt: TGTGCCAGCAGTTCTGGACTAGCGGGAGCCAATGAGCAGTTCTTC
CDR3aa: CASSSGLAGANEQFF
v_gene: TRBV6-5
abundance: -
j_gene: TRBJ2-1
d_gene: TRBD2
len: 15

CDR3nt: TGTGCCAGCAGTCCAGTGATCACCGGGGAGCTGTTTTTT
CDR3aa: CASSPVITGELFF
v_gene: TRBV6-6
abundance: -
j_gene: TRBJ2-2
d_gene: -
len: 13

CDR3nt: TGTGCCAGCAGCGCTACCGGGACAGGGGGCACTGAAGCTTTCTTT
CDR3aa: CASSATGTGGTEAFF
v_gene: TRBV9
abundance: -
j_gene: TRBJ1-1
d_gene: TRBD1
len: 15

CDR3nt: TGCAGCGCAAGACACTTAAGCGGGGAAAAACTGTTTTTT
CDR3aa: CSARHLSGEKLFF
v_gene: TRBV29-1
abundance: few
j_gene: TRBJ1-4
d_gene: -
len: 13